The 21 T cell receptor beta chains below all came from one sample that was sequenced in a study of beta chain features in type 1 diabetes. Study observations and caveats: There was a moderate but significant shortening of TCRB CDR3s in all four CD4+ subsets of Type 1 diabetes patients.

Expressed TCRB transcripts got sequenced, as all isolated RNA was reverse transcribed. Sequencing used immunoSEQ multiplex PCR; TCRdb keeps in-frame clones, though not all of them. The profile shows about 230,000 clones, more than 15% of them singletons. Their target antigens are unknown. Sequencing was carried out using naive CD4+ T cells from blood. The receptors were sampled from a man between 25 and 39 years old with type 1 diabetes.

This clone was observed a few times. The chain combines TRBV9 with TRBJ2-1; 10 bases fit TRBD2. Per germline, CDR1 SGDLS and CDR2 YYNGEE. V gave up 3 bases and J gave up 4 bases; unmatched junction bases: 4. The CDR3 spans 15 residues. CDR3 sequence reads: CASSGTSGYYNEQFF. The CDR3 nucleotides are TGTGCCAGCAGCGGGACTAGCGGATATTACAATGAGCAGTTCTTC.

The table lists this clone with a few counts. The chain recombines TRBV7-2 with TRBJ2-4, with D possibly matching TRBD2 (6 bases). V lost 5 bases and J 3 bases, leaving 11 bases between the germline ends. Germline-derived CDR1 and CDR2 are SGHTA and FQGNSA. This CDR3 contains 14 residues. In DNA, the CDR3 is TGTGCCAGCAGCCCCGGGACTCACAAAAACATTCAGTACTTC. As protein: CASSPGTHKNIQYF.

The chain recombines TRBV6-6 with TRBJ2-1, with 8 bases matching TRBD1. Germline CDR1 and CDR2: MNHNY and SVGAGI (reference sequence). J lost 4 bases, V lost 11 bases, and 7 bases had no gene match. This CDR3 is 13 amino acids long. The CDR3 nucleotides are TGTGCCGGAAGGACAGGGATTTACAATGAGCAGTTCTTC. It encodes CAGRTGIYNEQFF.

This clone was observed a few times. The CDR3 DNA sequence: TGTGCCAGCAGCTTCGCGACAGCCAAAAACATTCAGTACTTC. It translates to CASSFATAKNIQYF. This rearrangement joins TRBV7-9 to TRBJ2-4, with no clear D. CDR3 length: 14 residues. The ends were cut back, 3 bases at V and 0 bases at J, with 6 bases in the middle. Germline V gene sequence: CDR1 SEHNR, CDR2 FQNEAQ (reference sequence).

This chain connects TRBV28 to TRBJ2-5; the match to TRBD1 covers 8 bases. V lost 5 bases, J lost 4 bases, and 9 bases stayed unmatched. This CDR3 has 15 residues. Germline V gene sequence: CDR1 MDHEN, CDR2 SYDVKM. CDR3 sequence (DNA): TGTGCCAGCAGTAGACAGCAGGGGGCTTTAGAGACCCAGTACTTC. It translates to CASSRQQGALETQYF.

This chain connects TRBV5-1 to TRBJ2-7; 7 bases fit TRBD1. This CDR3 region has 13 residues. CDR1 and CDR2 (germline): SGHRS, YFSETQ. Trimming removed 5 bases from V and 2 bases from J; junction bases left unmatched: 4. CDR3 residues: CASRTGQAYEQYF. The CDR3 DNA follows: TGCGCCAGCAGGACCGGACAGGCCTACGAGCAGTACTTC.

The V and J genes are TRBV10-3 and TRBJ1-2, with D hard to call. Trimming shortened V by 4 bases and J by 1 base, and 7 bases separated the two germline ends. Germline V lookup: CDR1 ENHRY, CDR2 SYGVKD. This CDR3 has 13 amino acids. The CDR3 sequence is CAISAGINYGYTF. Written as DNA, the CDR3 is TGTGCCATCAGTGCAGGCATTAACTATGGCTACACCTTC.

J is TRBJ2-1 and V is TRBV15; TRBD2 matches 10 bases. With 6 bases clipped from V and 4 bases from J, the junction kept 3 bases outside the gene matches. CDR1 and CDR2 (germline): LNHNV, YYDKDF (reference sequence). This CDR3 is 14 amino acids long. This CDR3 is CATSGTSVYNEQFF. The CDR3 DNA sequence: TGTGCCACCAGTGGGACTAGCGTGTACAATGAGCAGTTCTTC.

This chain uses TRBV5-1 with TRBJ2-7, with D unclear. V gave up 4 bases and J gave up 0 bases, with 5 bases separating them. Germline V gives CDR1 SGHRS, CDR2 YFSETQ. This CDR3 has 12 residues. The CDR3 DNA reads as TGCGCCAGCAGCCAAAGCTCCTACGAGCAGTACTTC. Protein: CASSQSSYEQYF. The complete variable domain, with remaining parts taken from reference TRBV5-1 and TRBJ2-7, reads KAGVTQTPRYLIKTRGQQVTLSCSPISGHRSVSWYQQTPGQGLQFLFEYFSETQRNKGNFPGRFSGRQFSNSRSEMNVSTLELGDSALYLCASSQSSYEQYFGPGTRLTVT.

This clone was seen a few times. The sample contains more than one DNA sequence encoding this CDR3. This chain links TRBV4-1 with TRBJ2-7, with 7 bases that match TRBD1. Germline assignment: CDR1 MGHRA and CDR2 YSYEKL. The CDR3 extends over 13 amino acids. Trimming cost V 3 bases and J 3 bases; bases outside gene matches: 2. CDR3 sequence: CASSHPGGYEQYF. CDR3 in DNA: TGCGCCAGCAGCCACCCAGGGGGCTACGAGCAGTACTTC.

This chain connects TRBV28 to TRBJ2-5, with D hard to call. CDR1 is MDHEN, CDR2 SYDVKM, per germline. The CDR3 is 11 residues long. V was pared by 5 bases and J by 7 bases, with 8 bases between. The CDR3 DNA reads TGTGCCAGCAGTCCCACGGGGACCCAGTACTTC. Its translation is CASSPTGTQYF. The whole variable domain, filled in from reference TRBV28 and TRBJ2-5, reads DVKVTQSSRYLVKRTGEKVFLECVQDMDHENMFWYRQDPGLGLRLIYFSYDVKMKEKGDIPEGYSVSREKKERFSLILESASTNQTSMYLCASSPTGTQYFGPGTRLLVL.

This clone occurred a few times. The V gene is TRBV29-1, the J gene TRBJ2-3; D is ambiguous. CDR1 is SQVTM and CDR2 is ANQGSEA in the germline V gene. CDR3 length: 11 amino acids. V lost 2 bases and J 2 bases, leaving 2 bases between the germline ends. CDR3: CSVEPTDTQYF. The CDR3 DNA is TGCAGCGTTGAACCCACAGATACGCAGTATTTT.

CDR3 loop: CASSSSEKLFF. The CDR3 region has the DNA TGTGCCAGCAGCTCCAGTGAAAAACTGTTTTTT. V usage is TRBV7-9 and J usage is TRBJ1-4; D is undetermined. Germline CDR1 and CDR2: SEHNR and FQNEAQ (reference sequence). V was trimmed by 4 bases and J by 7 bases, leaving 4 bases between them. The CDR3 runs to 11 residues.

This chain links TRBV28 with TRBJ2-5; the D gene is possibly TRBD1 (5 bases). V was shortened by 4 bases and J by 4 bases, with 16 bases between the two germline ends. The CDR3 sequence is 15 residues long. Germline CDR1 reads MDHEN; CDR2 reads SYDVKM. In DNA form, the CDR3 reads TGTGCCAGCAGTTCAGCACAGGCCACGGGAGAGACCCAGTACTTC. This translates into CASSSAQATGETQYF. Drawing the rest from reference TRBV28 and TRBJ2-5, the complete variable domain is DVKVTQSSRYLVKRTGEKVFLECVQDMDHENMFWYRQDPGLGLRLIYFSYDVKMKEKGDIPEGYSVSREKKERFSLILESASTNQTSMYLCASSSAQATGETQYFGPGTRLLVL.

This clone was seen a handful of times. This chain joins TRBV7-8 and TRBJ2-1, with 9 positions matching TRBD2. With 0 bases clipped from V and 5 bases from J, the junction kept 2 bases outside the gene matches. The CDR3 loop spans 15 amino acids. Per the germline V gene, CDR1 is SGHVS and CDR2 is FQNEAQ. The CDR3 DNA reads as TGTGCCAGCAGCTTAGCGACTAGCGGTGACAATGAGCAGTTCTTC. Amino acids: CASSLATSGDNEQFF. The entire variable domain, with the rest obtained from reference TRBV7-8 and TRBJ2-1, is as follows: GAGVSQSPRYKVAKRGQDVALRCDPISGHVSLFWYQQALGQGPEFLTYFQNEAQLDKSGLPSDRFFAERPEGSVSTLKIQRTQQEDSAVYLCASSLATSGDNEQFFGPGTRLTVL.

This clone turned up a few times. The V gene is TRBV15, the J gene TRBJ1-2, with 9 bases aligning to TRBD1. Germline values: CDR1 LNHNV, CDR2 YYDKDF (reference sequence). The CDR3 totals 15 residues. Germline trimming cut 4 bases from V and 3 bases from J; bases unmatched to any gene: 6. CDR3 sequence: CATSTRDRVDYGYTF. CDR3 DNA sequence: TGTGCCACCAGCACCCGGGACAGGGTGGACTATGGCTACACCTTC.

V usage is TRBV29-1 and J usage is TRBJ2-3; 11 bases map to TRBD1. The CDR3 is 17 residues long. The V segment lost 6 bases and the J segment 1 base; nucleotides outside the gene matches: 12. Looked up from germline, CDR1 is SQVTM and CDR2 is ANQGSEA. The CDR3 nucleotides read TGCAGCGTGCGGGCCCCCCGGACAGGGGGCCGCACAGATACGCAGTATTTT. Translating gives CSVRAPRTGGRTDTQYF.

This clone has only a few counts. V and J are TRBV29-1 and TRBJ2-1; 9 nucleotides match TRBD2. V shed 4 bases and J 5 bases; nucleotides not matched to a gene: 6. CDR1 SQVTM and CDR2 ANQGSEA come from the germline V gene. The CDR3 spans 14 residues. The CDR3 region is CSVGRASGDNEQFF. The CDR3 coding sequence is TGCAGCGTTGGTAGGGCTAGCGGGGACAATGAGCAGTTCTTC.

This clone has a handful of counts. The chain has TRBV12-5 and TRBJ2-5, with no clear D. The germline V and J ends were trimmed by 1 base and 2 bases, with 11 bases remaining between them. Germline loops: CDR1 LGHNT, CDR2 FRNRAP. This CDR3 is built from 15 residues. The CDR3 reads CASGLGIAEQETQYF. The CDR3 DNA reads as TGTGCTAGTGGTTTGGGGATTGCAGAACAAGAGACCCAGTACTTC. The full variable domain, rest sourced from reference TRBV12-5 and TRBJ2-5, is DARVTQTPRHKVTEMGQEVTMRCQPILGHNTVFWYRQTMMQGLELLAYFRNRAPLDDSGMPKDRFSAEMPDATLATLKIQPSEPRDSAVYFCASGLGIAEQETQYFGPGTRLLVL.

The V call is TRBV30, the J call TRBJ2-7; 9 bases are a match to TRBD1. Germline V lookup: CDR1 GTSNPN, CDR2 SVGIG (reference sequence). V shed 4 bases and J 2 bases; nucleotides not matched to a gene: 3. CDR3 length: 13 amino acids. The CDR3 DNA follows: TGTGCCTGGAACAGGGGGCAAACCTACGAGCAGTACTTC. This encodes CAWNRGQTYEQYF.

This clone was seen a handful of times. This rearrangement joins TRBV19 to TRBJ2-1; possibly TRBD1 for D (6 bases). V lost 9 bases and J 0 bases, leaving 12 bases between the germline ends. This CDR3 has 14 residues. Germline CDR1 reads LNHDA; CDR2 reads SQIVND (reference sequence). CDR3 residues: CASLGHSSYNEQFF. Written as DNA, the CDR3 is TGTGCCAGCCTGGGACACAGCTCCTACAATGAGCAGTTCTTC.